Listed here are 5 T cell receptor beta chains from one sample, sequenced in a study of molecular identifiers for immune sequencing clone quantification. TCRdb recomputed calls from the PCR reads with MiXCR, one row per CDR3 protein. The sample includes about 500,000 distinct CDR3 sequences, roughly 24% of them seen just once. Material: naive CD8+ T cells from blood, with Jurkat cell RNA spiked in. Regarding subset: FACS-sorted CD8+CD4-CCR7+CD45RA+ naive T cells. Every receptor here comes from a human donor in good health. Some libraries in this study had Jurkat cell RNA spiked in.

The chain recombines TRBV5-1 with TRBJ2-1; D assignment may be TRBD1 or TRBD2 (5 bases each). The CDR3 sequence is 16 residues long. Germline V gives CDR1 SGHRS, CDR2 YFSETQ. V shed 0 bases and J shed 5 bases, with 15 bases lying between them. Here the CDR3 reads CASSLDLGTFNNEQFF. The DNA of the CDR3 is TGCGCCAGCAGCTTGGATCTGGGGACGTTCAACAATGAGCAGTTCTTC.

This clonotype has just a few counts. This rearrangement joins TRBV27 to TRBJ2-7; D might be TRBD1 or TRBD2, each matching 5 bases. Per the germline V gene, CDR1 is MNHEY and CDR2 is SMNVEV (reference sequence). CDR3 length: 14 amino acids. Deletions cut 2 bases from V and 5 bases from J, with 13 bases between. CDR3 sequence: CASSLGWGSHEQYF. The CDR3 nucleotides are TGTGCCAGCAGTTTAGGATGGGGGTCCCACGAGCAGTACTTC.

As for this clonotype: A much larger clone lies a single base off, so this may be a read error. It is likely a read error, because the conserved phenylalanine at the end of the CDR3 is missing. The chain uses TRBV20-1 and TRBJ1-1; 7 bases agree with TRBD1. Per the germline V gene, CDR1 is DFQATT and CDR2 is SNEGSKA (reference sequence). CDR3 length: 12 residues. The J segment lost 3 bases and the V segment lost 7 bases, leaving 5 bases of the junction unmatched. This chain's CDR3 is CSVRGTDTEAFL. CDR3 nucleotides: TGCAGTGTCAGGGGGACGGACACTGAAGCTTTCTTA.

This clonotype was observed a handful of times. This chain joins TRBV7-2 and TRBJ2-7; possible D gene TRBD2, 8 bases. V was clipped by 2 bases and J by 0 bases, with 14 bases between them. Per germline, CDR1 SGHTA and CDR2 FQGNSA. The CDR3 spans 16 residues. Here the CDR3 DNA reads TGTGCCAGCAGCTTATACGGGGGGGACAGCTCCTACGAGCAGTACTTC. As protein: CASSLYGGDSSYEQYF.

Details on this clonotype: A much larger clone differs by one base, so this may be a read error. The chain carries TRBV28 and TRBJ2-7; D perhaps matches TRBD1 (7 bases). V lost 6 bases to trimming and J lost 6 bases, with 15 bases between them. This CDR3 is built from 13 residues. Germline V gene data show CDR1 as MDHEN and CDR2 as SYDVKM. The CDR3 sequence is CASSPSQGGEQYF. As DNA, the CDR3 is TGTGCCAGCAGCCCCTCCCAGGGGGGCGAGCAGTACTTC.